These T cell receptor beta chains were read from a single sample in a study of blood T cell repertoires in COVID-19. Profiled with immunoSEQ multiplex PCR; TCRdb holds only in-frame clones, not every one. In the table there are 140,000 or so clones, about 77% of which are singletons. The sequenced sample consisted of peripheral blood. These receptors were obtained from a man aged 60-69 years with acute or convalescent COVID-19. CDR3s include the opening cysteine and the closing phenylalanine or tryptophan. The order of the fields is D gene, V gene, clone size, J gene, CDR3 protein, CDR3 DNA. A D gene is named only where the DNA matches it firmly. Not every row has a clone size; where given, it reads once, few, many or a size class.

TRBD2	TRBV7-2	NA	TRBJ2-3	CASSRGLAGGFTDTQYF	TGTGCCAGCAGCCGGGGACTAGCGGGAGGGTTCACAGATACGCAGTATTTT
NA	TRBV28	NA	TRBJ1-1	CASSFLQAFF	TGTGCCAGCAGTTTCCTCCAAGCTTTCTTT
TRBD2	TRBV14	few	TRBJ2-1	CASSPLLGLAENNEQFF	TGTGCCAGCAGCCCTTTGTTGGGACTAGCGGAAAACAATGAGCAGTTCTTC
NA	TRBV24-1	NA	TRBJ1-1	CATSDLRGSEAFF	TGTGCCACCAGTGATTTGAGGGGCTCGGAAGCTTTCTTT
TRBD2	TRBV5-3	NA	TRBJ2-1	CARTGTRIDEQFF	TGTGCCAGAACCGGGACTAGAATCGATGAGCAGTTCTTC
NA	TRBV5-5	once	TRBJ2-7	CASTLAFGVGYEQYF	TGTGCCAGCACCCTAGCGTTCGGGGTGGGATACGAGCAGTACTTC
TRBD2	TRBV7-9	NA	TRBJ2-1	CASSSGLAGSEQFF	TGTGCCAGCAGCTCTGGACTAGCGGGAAGCGAGCAGTTCTTC
TRBD1	TRBV7-8	few	TRBJ1-5	CASSPSQGPYQPQHF	TGTGCCAGCAGCCCCTCACAGGGGCCCTATCAGCCCCAGCATTTT
NA	TRBV15	once	TRBJ2-7	CATSRGHWQYF	TGTGCCACCAGCAGAGGCCACTGGCAGTACTTC
NA	TRBV27	NA	TRBJ1-1	CASSGLTSTEAFF	TGTGCCAGCAGTGGACTAACCAGCACTGAAGCTTTCTTT
NA	TRBV6-5	NA	TRBJ1-2	CASSPTGKNGYTF	TGTGCCAGCAGTCCCACAGGGAAGAATGGCTACACCTTC
NA	TRBV4-1	few	TRBJ2-7	CASSQGITGYEQYF	TGCGCCAGCAGCCAAGGTATTACAGGTTACGAGCAGTACTTC
NA	TRBV5-4	few	TRBJ2-1	CASSADNEQFF	TGTGCCAGCAGCGCGGACAATGAGCAGTTCTTC
NA	TRBV19	NA	TRBJ2-2	CASSIEGRTGELFF	TGTGCCAGTAGTATTGAGGGTCGGACCGGGGAGCTGTTTTTT
NA	TRBV7-9	NA	TRBJ1-5	CASSSDKWNQPQHF	TGTGCCAGCAGCTCGGACAAGTGGAATCAGCCCCAGCATTTT
NA	TRBV10-1	NA	TRBJ2-1	CASSEERGYYNEQFF	TGCGCCAGCAGTGAAGAACGAGGATACTACAATGAGCAGTTCTTC